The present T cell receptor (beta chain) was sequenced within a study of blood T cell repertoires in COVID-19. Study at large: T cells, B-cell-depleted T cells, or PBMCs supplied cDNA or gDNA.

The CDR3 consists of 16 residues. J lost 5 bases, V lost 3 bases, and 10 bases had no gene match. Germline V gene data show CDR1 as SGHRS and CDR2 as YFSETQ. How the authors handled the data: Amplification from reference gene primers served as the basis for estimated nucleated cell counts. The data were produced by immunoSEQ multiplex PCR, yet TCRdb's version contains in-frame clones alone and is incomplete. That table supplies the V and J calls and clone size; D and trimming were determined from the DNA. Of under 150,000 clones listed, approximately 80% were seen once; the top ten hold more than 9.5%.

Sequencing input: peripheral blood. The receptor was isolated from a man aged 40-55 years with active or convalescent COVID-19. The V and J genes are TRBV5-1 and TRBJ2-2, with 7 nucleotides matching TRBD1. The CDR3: CASSWRQGIFTGELFF. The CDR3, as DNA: TGCGCCAGCAGCTGGAGACAGGGAATTTTTACCGGGGAGCTGTTTTTT. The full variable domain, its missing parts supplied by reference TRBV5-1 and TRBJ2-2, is KAGVTQTPRYLIKTRGQQVTLSCSPISGHRSVSWYQQTPGQGLQFLFEYFSETQRNKGNFPGRFSGRQFSNSRSEMNVSTLELGDSALYLCASSWRQGIFTGELFFGEGSRLTVL.